Below are 9 T cell receptor beta chains sequenced from a single sample in a study of blood T cell repertoires in COVID-19. Sequencing was performed with immunoSEQ multiplex PCR; in TCRdb, only in-frame clones are kept and a portion is missing. The sample shows about 270,000 clones, approximately 86% of them seen only once. Material for sequencing was peripheral blood. The receptors derive from a middle-aged man with active or convalescent COVID-19.

The genes are TRBV9 and TRBJ2-2; TRBD2 agrees at 12 bases. The CDR3 consists of 18 residues. Germline trimming cut 0 bases from V and 4 bases from J; bases unmatched to any gene: 7. The germline V gene has CDR1 SGDLS and CDR2 YYNGEE. Here the CDR3 DNA reads TGTGCCAGCAGCGTAGCTCCTAGCGGGAGGGCCATCACCGGGGAGCTGTTTTTT. This encodes CASSVAPSGRAITGELFF.

This chain uses TRBV28 with TRBJ1-2; D is unresolved. V was clipped by 7 bases and J by 1 base, with 13 bases between them. Germline CDR1 and CDR2: MDHEN and SYDVKM. The CDR3 covers 14 residues. The CDR3 sequence: CASTRRDFNYGYTF. The CDR3 DNA follows: TGTGCCAGCACCCGCCGGGATTTTAACTATGGCTACACCTTC.

The chain is built from TRBV11-3 and TRBJ1-1; 8 bases match TRBD1. The trim removed 1 base at V and 1 base at J, leaving 2 bases unmatched. Germline V gene sequence: CDR1 SGHNT, CDR2 YENEEA. The CDR3 is 15 residues long. The CDR3 spells CASSLGGQGNTEAFF. CDR3 in DNA: TGTGCCAGCAGCTTAGGAGGACAGGGGAACACTGAAGCTTTCTTT.

The chain uses TRBV5-5 and TRBJ2-7; no firm D call. Germline values: CDR1 SGHKS, CDR2 YYEKEE (reference sequence). V lost 6 bases, J lost 3 bases, and 13 bases lay in between. The CDR3 has 13 residues. The CDR3 bases are TGTGCCAGCACCTTTCAACCAGGCTACGAGCAGTACTTC. This gives the protein CASTFQPGYEQYF.

This sequence joins TRBV2 and TRBJ1-4, with a tentative D call TRBD1 (6 bases). Germline V lookup: CDR1 SNHLY, CDR2 FYNNEI. The CDR3 is 15 residues long. Trimming pared 2 bases from V and 7 bases from J, leaving 14 bases between. The CDR3 DNA reads as TGTGCCAGCAGTGAATCGTTCAGGGGAAGTGAAAAACTGTTTTTT. It codes for CASSESFRGSEKLFF.

The chain uses TRBV4-1 and TRBJ1-4; D is uncertain. The germline V gene encodes CDR1 MGHRA and CDR2 YSYEKL. The V end lost 1 base, the J end lost 4 bases, and 4 bases lay between the germline ends. This CDR3 comprises 13 residues. Written as DNA, the CDR3 is TGCGCCAGCAGCCAAGGCGGTAATGAAAAACTGTTTTTT. Protein sequence: CASSQGGNEKLFF.

V gene TRBV2 combines with J gene TRBJ1-1; TRBD1 matches 7 bases. CDR3 length equals 13 residues. V dropped 5 bases and J dropped 6; count of bases not matched to a gene: 6. Germline V gives CDR1 SNHLY, CDR2 FYNNEI. The DNA for the CDR3 is TGTGCCAGCAGTATTGGACAGGCCCCTGAAGCTTTCTTT. It yields the protein CASSIGQAPEAFF.

V and J are TRBV2 and TRBJ2-7; D is perhaps TRBD1 (5 bases). This CDR3 has 14 residues. Trimming took off 1 base at V and 3 bases at J, with 10 bases between the two ends. Germline V lookup: CDR1 SNHLY, CDR2 FYNNEI. The CDR3 loop is CASSEGGRGYEQYF. The CDR3 DNA sequence: TGTGCCAGCAGTGAAGGCGGTAGGGGCTACGAGCAGTACTTC.

The chain employs TRBV18 and TRBJ1-1, with D tentatively TRBD1 (5 bases). V shed 2 bases and J shed 0 bases, with 13 bases lying between them. Germline-derived CDR1 and CDR2 are KGHSH and LQKENI. CDR3 length: 16 amino acids. The chain's CDR3 is CASSPDGHSMNTEAFF. The CDR3 DNA follows: TGTGCCAGCTCACCAGACGGACATTCCATGAACACTGAAGCTTTCTTT.